The 19 T cell receptor beta chains below all came from one sample that was sequenced in a study of blood T cell repertoires in COVID-19. Here immunoSEQ multiplex PCR was the method, and the copy in TCRdb shows in-frame clones only, minus some. The sample records just over 300,000 clones, under 90% being singletons. Sequencing was done on a sample of peripheral blood. The source of these receptors is a woman under 40 with COVID-19, enrolled during active disease.

The chain has TRBV7-2 and TRBJ2-2; 9 positions match TRBD2. Germline CDR1 reads SGHTA; CDR2 reads FQGNSA. The CDR3 has 16 amino acids. V was clipped by 0 bases and J by 5 bases; unmatched bases: 4. This chain's CDR3 is CASSLAGTSRTGELFF. As DNA, the CDR3 is TGTGCCAGCAGCTTAGCCGGGACTAGCCGGACCGGGGAGCTGTTTTTT.

The gene calls are TRBV30 and TRBJ2-3; TRBD2 aligns across 11 bases. The CDR3 loop spans 14 amino acids. The germline gives CDR1 GTSNPN, CDR2 SVGIG (reference sequence). V lost 4 bases and J lost 6; bases outside the gene matches: 6. The CDR3 reads CAWNSGGVVDTQYF. CDR3 in DNA: TGTGCCTGGAATAGCGGGGGGGTAGTGGATACGCAGTATTTT.

The chain carries TRBV5-4 and TRBJ1-4; tentative D call: TRBD1 (5 bases). Germline V CDR1 and CDR2: SGHNT, YYREEE (reference sequence). The CDR3 has 14 residues. Trimming stripped 0 bases from V and 9 bases from J, with 12 bases between. The CDR3 is CASSLGGGNQKLFF. The CDR3 region has the DNA TGTGCCAGCAGCTTGGGGGGCGGAAATCAAAAACTGTTTTTT.

The chain links TRBV7-9 to TRBJ1-2; possible D gene TRBD1, 6 bases. Trimming cost V 1 base and J 8 bases, with 14 bases left between them. Germline V gives CDR1 SEHNR, CDR2 FQNEAQ (reference sequence). The CDR3 loop spans 14 amino acids. CDR3 coding DNA: TGTGCCAGCAGCTTAGGAATGGGGGCGCCGGGCTACACCTTC. Translation: CASSLGMGAPGYTF.

This clone was detected a few times. The chain couples TRBV19 to TRBJ1-4; 7 bases are shared with TRBD1. The CDR3 totals 15 residues. CDR1 LNHDA and CDR2 SQIVND come from the germline V gene (reference sequence). V trimming: 9 bases; J trimming: 2 bases; junction bases outside the gene matches: 9. As DNA, the CDR3 is TGTGCCAGGACGCACAAGGGACAGACTAATGAAAAACTGTTTTTT. Translating gives CARTHKGQTNEKLFF.

V is TRBV30 and J is TRBJ1-3; unclear D gene. The V gene lost 1 base and the J gene lost 0 bases, with 13 bases spanning the gap. The CDR3 runs 16 residues. Looked up from germline, CDR1 is GTSNPN and CDR2 is SVGIG (reference sequence). The CDR3: CAWSDPPGISGNTIYF. As DNA, the CDR3 is TGTGCCTGGAGTGACCCTCCCGGGATCTCTGGAAACACCATATATTTT.

The chain joins TRBV5-4 to TRBJ1-2; 10 nucleotides line up with TRBD1. The V gene end was trimmed by 1 base and the J gene end by 3 bases; junction bases not matched to a gene: 9. CDR3 length: 17 amino acids. Germline lookup yields CDR1 SGHNT and CDR2 YYREEE (reference sequence). CDR3 in amino acids: CASSLIIGTGDYYGYTF. The CDR3 DNA is TGTGCCAGCAGCTTGATCATCGGGACAGGGGACTACTATGGCTACACCTTC.

This clone showed up just once. This rearrangement joins TRBV15 to TRBJ1-4; TRBD1 aligns across 7 bases. Looked up from germline, CDR1 is LNHNV and CDR2 is YYDKDF (reference sequence). The CDR3 runs to 15 residues. J lost 8 bases, V lost 5 bases, and 11 bases had no gene match. Written as DNA, the CDR3 is TGTGCCACCAGCGGGAGACAGGGCCCAAGGGAAAAACTGTTTTTT. This gives the protein CATSGRQGPREKLFF.

The rearrangement uses TRBV7-9 and TRBJ1-1; D is perhaps TRBD1 (5 bases). Germline-derived CDR1 and CDR2 are SEHNR and FQNEAQ (reference sequence). The CDR3 contains 14 residues. V was pared by 0 bases and J by 5 bases, with 10 bases between. In DNA, the CDR3 is TGTGCCAGCAGCTTAGCCGGCAGGGAAACTGAAGCTTTCTTT. It translates to CASSLAGRETEAFF.

The V call is TRBV14, the J call TRBJ2-1, with D maybe TRBD2 (6 bases). The V end lost 0 bases, the J end lost 16 bases, and 19 bases lay between the germline ends. CDR1 SGHDN and CDR2 FVKESK come from the germline V gene. CDR3 size: 14 residues. The chain's CDR3 is CASSQDPGLPELFF. CDR3 nucleotides: TGTGCCAGCAGCCAAGACCCCGGACTACCAGAGCTATTCTTC.

The rearrangement links TRBV3-1 (or the pseudogene TRBV3-2) to TRBJ1-1; no definite D call. This CDR3 comprises 14 residues. V dropped 2 bases and J dropped 5 bases, with 12 bases sitting between them. Germline values: CDR1 LGHDT, CDR2 YNNKEL (reference sequence). The CDR3 nucleotides read TGTGCCAGCAGCCAAAAATCCCCCCGGACTGAAGCTTTCTTT. This sequence encodes CASSQKSPRTEAFF.

V and J are TRBV7-2 and TRBJ2-1, with 9 bases fitting TRBD1. The CDR3 consists of 17 residues. Germline CDR1 and CDR2: SGHTA and FQGNSA. The V gene end was trimmed by 2 bases and the J gene end by 7 bases; junction bases not matched to a gene: 12. The DNA for the CDR3 is TGTGCCAGCAGCTTATCACAGGGGGCCATCCCGGGGAATGAGCAGTTCTTC. Translating it yields CASSLSQGAIPGNEQFF.

CDR3 nucleotides: TGTGCCAGCAGCCAACTTAGCGGCATTGAGCAGTTCTTC. Its translation is CASSQLSGIEQFF. V gene TRBV3-1 (or the pseudogene TRBV3-2) combines with J gene TRBJ2-1; the D gene is possibly TRBD2 (6 bases). This CDR3 has 13 amino acids. CDR1 is LGHDT and CDR2 is YNNKEL in the germline V gene (reference sequence). V was clipped by 2 bases and J by 9 bases, with 11 bases between them.

This clone has just a few counts. V usage is TRBV6-2 or TRBV6-3 and J usage is TRBJ1-1; D gene ambiguous. The germline CDR1 and CDR2 sequences are MNHEY and SVGEGT. V lost 1 base, J lost 5 bases, and 14 bases lay in between. CDR3 length equals 15 residues. The CDR3 DNA follows: TGTGCCAGCAGTTACTTTCGGGGAGGAAGGACTGAAGCTTTCTTT. Its translation: CASSYFRGGRTEAFF.

The chain uses TRBV5-3 and TRBJ1-5, with a possible D match to TRBD1 (6 bases). TRBV5-3 is identified as an open reading frame with a role that is uncertain. The CDR3 is made up of 12 amino acids. V lost 8 bases, J lost 7 bases, and 13 bases lay in between. The CDR3 spells CASHRVRQPQHF. CDR3 sequence (DNA): TGTGCCAGTCACAGGGTACGACAGCCCCAGCATTTT.

The chain employs TRBV4-3 and TRBJ1-2, with TRBD1 matching over 7 bases. The CDR3 totals 16 residues. Germline CDR1 LGHNA, CDR2 YSLEER. V dropped 0 bases and J dropped 3; count of bases not matched to a gene: 7. The CDR3 here is CASSQDRVGGYYGYTF. The CDR3 DNA follows: TGCGCCAGCAGCCAAGATAGAGTAGGGGGCTACTATGGCTACACCTTC.

The chain links TRBV15 to TRBJ2-5; D is unresolved. V was shortened by 1 base and J by 0 bases, with 3 bases between the two germline ends. The germline V gene encodes CDR1 LNHNV and CDR2 YYDKDF (reference sequence). The length of the CDR3 is 13 residues. CDR3 amino acids: CATSRANQETQYF. CDR3 bases: TGTGCCACCAGCAGAGCCAACCAAGAGACCCAGTACTTC.

This clone showed up just a few times. The rearrangement uses TRBV7-2 and TRBJ2-3; D is perhaps TRBD2 (7 bases). This CDR3 has 16 residues. V shed 8 bases and J shed 2 bases, with 20 bases lying between them. The V gene's germline CDR1 is SGHTA and CDR2 FQGNSA. Written as DNA, the CDR3 is TGTGCCAGCGGACTTAGGGGCGGGGGCCTCACAGATACGCAGTATTTT. Translation gives CASGLRGGGLTDTQYF.

The chain employs TRBV24-1 and TRBJ1-6; 9 nucleotides line up with TRBD1. The germline V gene has CDR1 KGHDR and CDR2 SFDVKD. The V and J ends lost 8 bases and 10 bases, in that order; junction bases with no gene match: 5. The CDR3 consists of 13 residues. In nucleotides, the CDR3 is TGTGCCACCACCGGGACAGGGCAGTCACCCCTCCACTTT. It yields the protein CATTGTGQSPLHF.